Following are 8 T cell receptor beta chains from one sample sequenced in a study of shared clonotypes between healthy human individuals (TCRdb year 2020). The library relied on the immunoSEQ multiplex PCR assay. The source is immuneACCESS, and TCRdb retained only in-frame sequences with V and J called. Part of the clones is not carried over; for the studies checked, unresolved V genes explain less than half of this, and the remainder is unexplained. This sample has approximately 2,300,000 clones in its table, and around 92% of those were observed once. Together, the top ten hold 0.3% to 0.4% of the sample. The source material was naive CD4+ T cells from PBMCs. In the paper's terms, the cell subset or site label means: CD45RA+ positively selected. The receptors stem from a young man in good health. Some clones in this sample may be carry-over from other donors' samples.

The table lists this clone with a few counts. J is TRBJ1-2 and V is TRBV18; D not resolved. The CDR3 is 16 amino acids. Deletions cut 3 bases from V and 0 bases from J, with 14 bases between. From germline, CDR1 is KGHSH and CDR2 LQKENI. CDR3: CASSPLNVASNYGYTF. In DNA form, the CDR3 reads TGTGCCAGCTCACCCCTGAATGTGGCTTCTAACTATGGCTACACCTTC.

The chain combines TRBV29-1 with TRBJ2-1, with D uncertain. The CDR3 runs 14 residues. Trimming cost V 0 bases and J 2 bases, with 8 bases left between them. The germline CDR1 and CDR2 sequences are SQVTM and ANQGSEA. CDR3 region: CSVEDLRTYNEQFF. CDR3 DNA: TGCAGCGTTGAAGATCTTCGTACCTACAATGAGCAGTTCTTC.

CDR3 nucleotides: TGTGCCAGCAGTCCCTTGGACAGGAACTATGGCTACACCTTC. This sequence encodes CASSPLDRNYGYTF. This chain links TRBV6-5 with TRBJ1-2; 7 nucleotides match TRBD1. This CDR3 is built from 14 residues. With V trimmed by 5 bases and J by 2 bases, 5 bases remained unmatched. Germline CDR1 reads MNHEY; CDR2 reads SVGAGI.

The genes are TRBV6-1 and TRBJ2-3; D possibly matches TRBD1 or TRBD2 (5 bases each). CDR1 and CDR2 from the germline V gene are MNHNS and SASEGT. The CDR3 runs 13 residues. Trimming cost V 4 bases and J 6 bases, with 11 bases left between them. CDR3 DNA: TGTGCCAGCAGTGTCAGGGTAGCGGATACGCAGTATTTT. Protein product: CASSVRVADTQYF.

This chain joins TRBV5-6 and TRBJ2-2; D remains ambiguous. This CDR3 has 15 residues. V dropped 0 bases and J dropped 6 bases, with 12 bases sitting between them. The germline gives CDR1 SGHDT, CDR2 YYEEEE. CDR3 region: CASSLEVSGAGELFF. In nucleotides, the CDR3 is TGTGCCAGCAGCTTGGAAGTGTCGGGCGCCGGGGAGCTGTTTTTT.

This rearrangement joins TRBV29-1 to TRBJ1-1; the D is unclear. CDR3 length equals 13 residues. The germline gives CDR1 SQVTM, CDR2 ANQGSEA. V lost 3 bases, J lost 2 bases, and 10 bases lay in between. CDR3 amino acids: CSVEGSRNTEAFF. In DNA form, the CDR3 reads TGCAGCGTTGAGGGCAGCAGAAACACTGAAGCTTTCTTT.

V usage is TRBV28 and J usage is TRBJ2-7; the D is unclear. This CDR3 is built from 14 residues. V was clipped by 6 bases and J by 3 bases, with 15 bases between them. The germline gives CDR1 MDHEN, CDR2 SYDVKM. This chain's CDR3 is CASRPPHRGYEQYF. CDR3 nucleotides: TGTGCCAGCAGACCCCCGCACCGAGGCTACGAGCAGTACTTC.

The chain uses TRBV4-2 and TRBJ2-7, with TRBD2 identical over 11 bases. The CDR3 loop spans 16 amino acids. CDR1 LGHNA and CDR2 YNFKEQ come from the germline V gene. J was trimmed by 7 bases and V by 2 bases; bases with no gene match: 10. The CDR3 region has the DNA TGTGCCAGCAGCCAACTTGGGACTAGCGGCCCCGCGGAGCAGTACTTC. It yields the protein CASSQLGTSGPAEQYF.